Listed here is a single T cell receptor (beta chain). The record originates from a study of blood T cell repertoires in COVID-19. Background on the study: The United States, Italy and Spain provided the acute and convalescent COVID-19 samples.

Authors' analysis steps: Quantification of nucleated cells was approximated via reference gene primer amplification. Measured with immunoSEQ multiplex PCR; TCRdb has only the in-frame clones, and not every one. The DNA was the basis for D and trimming; V, J and clone size are from that table. The sample has approximately 200,000 clones, more than 70% seen once. V was clipped by 7 bases and J by 4 bases, with 14 bases between them. Germline CDR1 and CDR2: LNHDA and SQIVND (reference sequence). The CDR3 has 14 residues. Donors in Cohort 3 counted as recovered after two negative PCRs, clearance, or symptom resolution.

The source material was PBMCs or T cells enriched from blood (not recorded which). The receptor was derived from a woman aged 25 to 45 who had recovered from COVID-19. The chain combines TRBV19 with TRBJ1-3; D is perhaps TRBD1 (5 bases). This chain's CDR3 is CASTPRQKGNTIYF. The CDR3 nucleotides are TGTGCCAGTACCCCCAGACAGAAGGGAAACACCATATATTTT.